This T cell receptor beta chain is drawn from a study of blood T cell repertoires in COVID-19. The repertoire was sequenced with immunoSEQ multiplex PCR; TCRdb's copy has only in-frame clones and lacks some. This table holds 84,000 or so clones, roughly 74% found once. Germline-derived CDR1 and CDR2 are LNHDA and SQIVND (reference sequence). Trimming pared 5 bases from V and 4 bases from J, leaving 11 bases between. The CDR3 loop spans 14 amino acids. The sample comprised peripheral blood. V gene TRBV19 combines with J gene TRBJ1-4; the D is unclear. This sequence originates from a man in his sixties or seventies with COVID-19, enrolled during active disease. The CDR3 nucleotides are TGTGCCAGTAGTTCACGGAGGGTTAATGAAAAACTGTTTTTT. Its protein is CASSSRRVNEKLFF.